The TCR beta chain described here comes from a study of sequential checkpoint blockade in melanoma. In the study overall: Arm A got nivolumab then ipilimumab; arm B the reverse, 1:1. Maintenance nivolumab came after either treatment sequence.

This clone was counted once. Generated by immunoSEQ multiplex PCR, the TCRdb table keeps only in-frame clones and is missing some. The table has more than 7,500 clones, around two thirds seen once. Treatment of the sample: randomized to nivolumab then ipilimumab (arm A) or the reverse (arm B). None of the patients previously received DNA-damaging chemotherapy. Live CD3+CD8+ CD19− CD56− cells were sorted from PBMCs. This CDR3 spans 14 amino acids. Germline V gene sequence: CDR1 GTSNPN, CDR2 SVGIG (reference sequence). The ends lost 4 bases at V and 1 base at J; junction bases unmatched: 4. The sequences come from CD8+ T cells sorted from blood (inferred from file names), collected from a patient given nivolumab and ipilimumab in sequence. The source of this sequence is a human donor with melanoma. The genes are TRBV30 and TRBJ1-1; 9 bases map to TRBD1. The CDR3 DNA sequence: TGTGCCTGGACACAGGGGGCAGGGAACACTGAAGCTTTCTTT. Translation gives CAWTQGAGNTEAFF.